Here is one T cell receptor (beta chain) with its context. Its cognate antigen is unknown. Recipients boosted at about 4 weeks or about 12 weeks are pooled. The CDR3 spans 14 residues. Germline CDR1 reads LNHDA; CDR2 reads SQIVND (reference sequence). V lost 7 bases and J 4 bases, leaving 15 bases between the germline ends. The sample belongs to a study of T cell responses to AZD1222 COVID-19 vaccine. Study observations and caveats: Spike-wide vaccine-associated CD4 TCRs dominated at 160-218 and 743-854. White British people made up most donors, females outnumbered males, and clonal diversity was possibly underestimated.

Clones were sequenced by immunoSEQ multiplex PCR, and TCRdb holds only the in-frame ones, with some missing. This table has approximately 100,000 clones, 70% to 90% appearing once. Source: peripheral blood, taken 28 days after the second AZD1222 dose. The sequence was collected from an adult who received the AZD1222 COVID-19 vaccine. The chain links TRBV19 to TRBJ2-3; perhaps TRBD2 as D (6 bases). CDR3 sequence reads: CASTPTSRADTQYF. As DNA, the CDR3 is TGTGCCAGTACCCCGACTAGTAGGGCAGATACGCAGTATTTT. The complete variable domain, with remaining parts taken from reference TRBV19 and TRBJ2-3, reads DGGITQSPKYLFRKEGQNVTLSCEQNLNHDAMYWYRQDPGQGLRLIYYSQIVNDFQKGDIAEGYSVSREKKESFPLTVTSAQKNPTAFYLCASTPTSRADTQYFGPGTRLTVL.